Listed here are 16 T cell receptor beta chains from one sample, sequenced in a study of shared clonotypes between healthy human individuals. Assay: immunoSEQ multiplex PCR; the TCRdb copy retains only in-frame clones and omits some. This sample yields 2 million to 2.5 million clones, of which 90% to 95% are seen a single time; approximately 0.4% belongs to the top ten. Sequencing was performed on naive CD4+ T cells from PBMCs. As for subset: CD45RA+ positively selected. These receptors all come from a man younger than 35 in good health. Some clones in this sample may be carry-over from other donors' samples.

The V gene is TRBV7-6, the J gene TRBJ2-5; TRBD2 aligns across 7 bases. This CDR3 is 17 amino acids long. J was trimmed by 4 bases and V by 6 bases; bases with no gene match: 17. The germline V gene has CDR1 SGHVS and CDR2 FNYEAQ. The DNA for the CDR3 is TGTGCCAGCAGTGTATGGGGAGCGGGGAGAAATATAGAGACCCAGTACTTC. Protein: CASSVWGAGRNIETQYF.

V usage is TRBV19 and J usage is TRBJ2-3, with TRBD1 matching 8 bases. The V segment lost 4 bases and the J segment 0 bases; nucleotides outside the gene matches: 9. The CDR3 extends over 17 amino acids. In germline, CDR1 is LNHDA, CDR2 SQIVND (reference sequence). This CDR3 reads CASSTDRADPSTDTQYF. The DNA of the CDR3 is TGTGCCAGTAGTACGGACAGGGCCGACCCTAGCACAGATACGCAGTATTTT.

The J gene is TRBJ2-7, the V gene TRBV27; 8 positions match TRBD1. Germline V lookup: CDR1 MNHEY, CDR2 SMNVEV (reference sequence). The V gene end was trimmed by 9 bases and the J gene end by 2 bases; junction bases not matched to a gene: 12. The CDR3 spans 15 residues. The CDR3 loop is CASQNRDRFAYEQYF. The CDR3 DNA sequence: TGTGCCAGTCAGAACCGGGACAGGTTTGCCTACGAGCAGTACTTC.

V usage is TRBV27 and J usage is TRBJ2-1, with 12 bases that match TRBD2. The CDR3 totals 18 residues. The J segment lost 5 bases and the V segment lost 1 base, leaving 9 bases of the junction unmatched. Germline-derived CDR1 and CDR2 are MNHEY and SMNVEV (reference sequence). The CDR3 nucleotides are TGTGCCAGCAGTTTATTTACGACTAGCGGGAGCCCCAACAATGAGCAGTTCTTC. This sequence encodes CASSLFTTSGSPNNEQFF.

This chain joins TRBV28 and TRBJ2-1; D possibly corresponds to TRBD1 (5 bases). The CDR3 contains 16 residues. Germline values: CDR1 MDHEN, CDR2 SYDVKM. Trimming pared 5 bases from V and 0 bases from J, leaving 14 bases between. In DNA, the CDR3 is TGTGCCAGCAGTCTCCCCCAGGGCTACTCCTACAATGAGCAGTTCTTC. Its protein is CASSLPQGYSYNEQFF. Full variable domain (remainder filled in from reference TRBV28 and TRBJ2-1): DVKVTQSSRYLVKRTGEKVFLECVQDMDHENMFWYRQDPGLGLRLIYFSYDVKMKEKGDIPEGYSVSREKKERFSLILESASTNQTSMYLCASSLPQGYSYNEQFFGPGTRLTVL.

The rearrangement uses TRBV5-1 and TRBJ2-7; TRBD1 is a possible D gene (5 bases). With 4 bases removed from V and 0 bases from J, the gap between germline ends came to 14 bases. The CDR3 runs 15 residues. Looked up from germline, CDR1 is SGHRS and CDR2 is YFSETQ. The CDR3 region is CASSEGQLLSYEQYF. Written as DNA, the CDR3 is TGCGCCAGCAGCGAAGGACAACTCCTCTCCTACGAGCAGTACTTC.

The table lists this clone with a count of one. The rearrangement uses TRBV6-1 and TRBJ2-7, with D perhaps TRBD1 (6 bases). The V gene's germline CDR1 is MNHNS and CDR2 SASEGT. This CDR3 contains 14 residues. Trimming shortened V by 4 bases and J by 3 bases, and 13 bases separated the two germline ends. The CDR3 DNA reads TGTGCCAGCAGTGCAGCAGGGGTTCACTACGAGCAGTACTTC. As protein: CASSAAGVHYEQYF.

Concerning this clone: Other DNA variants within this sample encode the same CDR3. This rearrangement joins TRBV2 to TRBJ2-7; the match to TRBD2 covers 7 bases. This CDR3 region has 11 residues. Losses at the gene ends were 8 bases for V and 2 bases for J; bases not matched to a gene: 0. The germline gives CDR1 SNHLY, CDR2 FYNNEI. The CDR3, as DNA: TGTGCCAGCGGGGGGGCCTACGAGCAGTACTTC. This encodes CASGGAYEQYF.

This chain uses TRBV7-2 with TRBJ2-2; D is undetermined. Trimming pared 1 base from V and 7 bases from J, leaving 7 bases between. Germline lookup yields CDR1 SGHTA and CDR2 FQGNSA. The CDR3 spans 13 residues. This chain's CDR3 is CASSLGESGELFF. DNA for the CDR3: TGTGCCAGCAGCTTAGGAGAGAGCGGGGAGCTGTTTTTT.

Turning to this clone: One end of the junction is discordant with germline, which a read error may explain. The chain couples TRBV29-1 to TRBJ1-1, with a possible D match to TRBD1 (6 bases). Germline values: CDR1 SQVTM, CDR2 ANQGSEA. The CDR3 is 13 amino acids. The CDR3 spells CSAEGGVKTEAFF. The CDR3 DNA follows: TGCAGCGCCGAGGGGGGGGTGAAAACTGAAGCTTTCTTT.

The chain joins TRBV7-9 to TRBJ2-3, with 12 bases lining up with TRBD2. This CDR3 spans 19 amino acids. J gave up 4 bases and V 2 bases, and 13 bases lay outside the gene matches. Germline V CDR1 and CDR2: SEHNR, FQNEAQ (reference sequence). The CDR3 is CASSLWPELAGGLADTQYF. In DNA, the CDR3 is TGTGCCAGCAGCTTATGGCCGGAACTAGCGGGAGGATTGGCAGATACGCAGTATTTT. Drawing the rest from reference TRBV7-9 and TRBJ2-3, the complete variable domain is DTGVSQNPRHKITKRGQNVTFRCDPISEHNRLYWYRQTLGQGPEFLTYFQNEAQLEKSRLLSDRFSAERPKGSFSTLEIQRTEQGDSAMYLCASSLWPELAGGLADTQYFGPGTRLTVL.

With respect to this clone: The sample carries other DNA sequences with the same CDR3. The CDR3 region has the DNA TGCGCCAGCAGCTTCGGTCCCGGCACAGATACGCAGTATTTT. Its protein product is CASSFGPGTDTQYF. The chain uses TRBV5-1 and TRBJ2-3; no clear D. V gave up 2 bases and J gave up 1 base, with 8 bases separating them. From germline, CDR1 is SGHRS and CDR2 YFSETQ. The CDR3 contains 14 residues.

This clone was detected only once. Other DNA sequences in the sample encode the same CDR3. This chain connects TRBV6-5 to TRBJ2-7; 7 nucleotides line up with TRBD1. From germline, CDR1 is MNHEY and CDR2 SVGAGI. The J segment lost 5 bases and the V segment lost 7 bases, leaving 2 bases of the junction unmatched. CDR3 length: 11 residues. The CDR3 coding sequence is TGTGCCAGCACCCAGGGGGACGAGCAGTACTTC. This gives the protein CASTQGDEQYF.

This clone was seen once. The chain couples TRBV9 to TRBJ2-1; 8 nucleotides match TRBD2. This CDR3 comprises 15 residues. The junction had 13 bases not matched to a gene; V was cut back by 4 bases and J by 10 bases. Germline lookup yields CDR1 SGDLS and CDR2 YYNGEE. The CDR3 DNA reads TGTGCCAGCAGCTCGTCGACTGTAGCGGGAAACGAGCAGTTCTTC. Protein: CASSSSTVAGNEQFF.

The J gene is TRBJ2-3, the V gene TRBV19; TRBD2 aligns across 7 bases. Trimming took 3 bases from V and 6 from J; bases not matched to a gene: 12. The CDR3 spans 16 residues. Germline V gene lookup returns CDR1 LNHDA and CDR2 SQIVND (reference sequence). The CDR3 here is CASSIQFAGEWDTQYF. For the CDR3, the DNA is TGTGCCAGTAGTATCCAATTCGCGGGAGAATGGGATACGCAGTATTTT.

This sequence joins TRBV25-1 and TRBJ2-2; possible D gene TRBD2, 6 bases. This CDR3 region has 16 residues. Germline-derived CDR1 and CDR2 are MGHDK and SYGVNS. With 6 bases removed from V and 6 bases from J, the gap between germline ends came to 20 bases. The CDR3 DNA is TGTGCCAGCAGAACCACCGGGACTCAGGGATCCGGGGAGCTGTTTTTT. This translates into CASRTTGTQGSGELFF.